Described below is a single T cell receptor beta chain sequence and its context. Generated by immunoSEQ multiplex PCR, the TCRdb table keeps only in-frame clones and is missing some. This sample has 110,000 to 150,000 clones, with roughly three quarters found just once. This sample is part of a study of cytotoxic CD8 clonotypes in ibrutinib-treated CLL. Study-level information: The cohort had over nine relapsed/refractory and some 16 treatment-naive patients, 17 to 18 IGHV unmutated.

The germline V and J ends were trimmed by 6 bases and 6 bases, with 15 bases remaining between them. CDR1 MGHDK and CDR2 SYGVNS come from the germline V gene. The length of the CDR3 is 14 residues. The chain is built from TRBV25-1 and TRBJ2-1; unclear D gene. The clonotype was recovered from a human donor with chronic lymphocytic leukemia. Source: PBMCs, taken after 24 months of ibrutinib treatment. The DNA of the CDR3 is TGTGCCAGCAGAGAGGCAGATTTGGGCAATGAGCAGTTCTTC. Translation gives CASREADLGNEQFF. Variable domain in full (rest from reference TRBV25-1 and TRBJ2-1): EADIYQTPRYLVIGTGKKITLECSQTMGHDKMYWYQQDPGMELHLIHYSYGVNSTEKGDLSSESTVSRIRTEHFPLTLESARPSHTSQYLCASREADLGNEQFFGPGTRLTVL.